These 13 T cell receptor beta chains were sequenced from one sample in a study of shared clonotypes between healthy human individuals. Naive CD8 cells lacked CD45RO and underwent positive selection for CCR7, leaving out terminally differentiated effector memory CD45RA+ cells. Data came from immunoSEQ multiplex PCR; TCRdb stores just in-frame clones and leaves some out. The data show over 2 million clones, around 96% seen once. Sequencing used naive CD8+ T cells sorted from blood. The receptors were gathered from a young man in good health.

The rearrangement links TRBV27 to TRBJ2-3; 8 positions match TRBD2. Unmatched junction bases numbered 11, after V lost 5 bases and J lost 4 bases. The length of the CDR3 is 16 residues. Per the germline V gene, CDR1 is MNHEY and CDR2 is SMNVEV (reference sequence). DNA for the CDR3: TGTGCCAGCAGTCCGTCAGCGGGAGAGGCCCCAGATACGCAGTATTTT. It is translated as CASSPSAGEAPDTQYF.

CDR3 bases: TGTGCCAGCTCACCAGTTGCTCAGAGCTCTGGGGCCAACGTCCTGACTTTC. Translated: CASSPVAQSSGANVLTF. The V and J genes are TRBV18 and TRBJ2-6; D is ambiguous. Between the trimmed V and J ends, which lost 2 bases and 0 bases, there was a span of 11 bases. The V gene's germline CDR1 is KGHSH and CDR2 LQKENI. This CDR3 contains 17 residues.

Comments on this clone: This CDR3 is also generated by other DNA sequences in the sample. The chain recombines TRBV7-8 with TRBJ2-7, with D tentatively TRBD2 (5 bases). V lost 0 bases to trimming and J lost 3 bases, with 6 bases between them. CDR1 is SGHVS and CDR2 is FQNEAQ in the germline V gene. CDR3 length equals 13 residues. The CDR3 region is CASSLAADYEQYF. Here the CDR3 DNA reads TGTGCCAGCAGCTTAGCAGCGGACTACGAGCAGTACTTC.

The J gene is TRBJ1-2, the V gene TRBV6-5; 8 bases are a match to TRBD1. With 0 bases clipped from V and 5 bases from J, the junction kept 8 bases outside the gene matches. Germline-derived CDR1 and CDR2 are MNHEY and SVGAGI. This CDR3 has 16 residues. The CDR3 DNA is TGTGCCAGCAGTTACTCGACAGGGGAGCGTTTATATGGCTACACCTTC. Amino acids: CASSYSTGERLYGYTF.

This sequence joins TRBV12-5 and TRBJ2-7, with 11 positions matching TRBD1. Germline V gives CDR1 LGHNT, CDR2 FRNRAP. V shed 7 bases and J 4 bases; nucleotides not matched to a gene: 6. This CDR3 has 14 amino acids. The CDR3 bases are TGTGCTAGTGCCTGGGACAGGGGGGTATACGAGCAGTACTTC. This translates into CASAWDRGVYEQYF.

The chain employs TRBV27 and TRBJ1-2; D not resolved. The CDR3 is 13 amino acids. V lost 5 bases and J 6 bases, leaving 13 bases between the germline ends. Looked up from germline, CDR1 is MNHEY and CDR2 is SMNVEV (reference sequence). The CDR3 nucleotides read TGTGCCAGCAGTCCCTTCTTGTCAGATGGCTACACCTTC. Encoded protein: CASSPFLSDGYTF.

This clone came up a few times. The rearrangement joins TRBV2 to TRBJ2-6; 8 bases align to TRBD1. The germline gives CDR1 SNHLY, CDR2 FYNNEI. Unmatched junction bases numbered 1, after V lost 4 bases and J lost 2 bases. This CDR3 region has 15 residues. CDR3 sequence: CASSADRAGANVLTF. CDR3 sequence (DNA): TGTGCCAGCAGTGCGGACAGGGCTGGGGCCAACGTCCTGACTTTC. The full variable domain, its missing parts supplied by reference TRBV2 and TRBJ2-6, is EPEVTQTPSHQVTQMGQEVILRCVPISNHLYFYWYRQILGQKVEFLVSFYNNEISEKSEIFDDQFSVERPDGSNFTLKIRSTKLEDSAMYFCASSADRAGANVLTFGAGSRLTVL.

J is TRBJ2-7 and V is TRBV13, with TRBD2 matching over 7 bases. The germline gives CDR1 PRHDT, CDR2 FYEKMQ (reference sequence). CDR3 length: 14 residues. V lost 5 bases and J lost 3; bases outside the gene matches: 7. The CDR3 region is CASSIASGGYEQYF. The CDR3 region has the DNA TGTGCCAGCAGCATAGCGTCGGGAGGCTACGAGCAGTACTTC.

The chain joins TRBV28 to TRBJ2-7; TRBD1 matches at 8 bases. CDR1 MDHEN and CDR2 SYDVKM come from the germline V gene. The CDR3 extends over 17 amino acids. V gave up 2 bases and J gave up 2 bases; unmatched junction bases: 11. The CDR3 reads CASSLASFGQGTYEQYF. Written as DNA, the CDR3 is TGTGCCAGCAGTTTAGCCTCCTTTGGACAGGGCACCTACGAGCAGTACTTC.

This chain links TRBV9 with TRBJ2-5, with 9 positions matching TRBD2. CDR1 and CDR2 from the germline V gene are SGDLS and YYNGEE. There are 18 residues in the CDR3. V shed 5 bases and J 0 bases; nucleotides not matched to a gene: 14. The CDR3 DNA reads as TGTGCCAGCAGTAGCGGGAGCCTCCCCTATCGTAACCAAGAGACCCAGTACTTC. This codes for CASSSGSLPYRNQETQYF. Combining the CDR3 with reference TRBV9 and TRBJ2-5 gives the whole variable domain DSGVTQTPKHLITATGQRVTLRCSPRSGDLSVYWYQQSLDQGLQFLIQYYNGEERAKGNILERFSAQQFPDLHSELNLSSLELGDSALYFCASSSGSLPYRNQETQYFGPGTRLLVL.

The rearrangement links TRBV4-1 to TRBJ2-7; unclear D gene. CDR1 and CDR2 from the germline V gene are MGHRA and YSYEKL. The CDR3 length is 13 residues. V gave up 0 bases and J gave up 6 bases, with 9 bases separating them. For the CDR3, the DNA is TGCGCCAGCAGCCAAGATTCGGCCATCGAGCAGTACTTC. It is translated as CASSQDSAIEQYF.

The CDR3 nucleotides are TGTGCCAGCAGCTCCGGGACAGGGGGCTTCACGCAAGAGACCCAGTACTTC. It encodes CASSSGTGGFTQETQYF. J is TRBJ2-5 and V is TRBV11-2; TRBD1 matches 12 bases. Trimming took 4 bases from V and 2 from J; bases not matched to a gene: 8. The germline CDR1 and CDR2 sequences are SGHAT and FQNNGV. This CDR3 region has 17 residues.

V gene TRBV7-2 combines with J gene TRBJ2-7; 8 bases map to TRBD1. Looked up from germline, CDR1 is SGHTA and CDR2 is FQGNSA. V trimming: 3 bases; J trimming: 3 bases; junction bases outside the gene matches: 7. The CDR3 is made up of 15 amino acids. The chain's CDR3 is CASSFGQGRYYEQYF. DNA for the CDR3: TGTGCCAGCAGCTTTGGACAGGGTCGGTACTACGAGCAGTACTTC.